The subject of this entry is one T cell receptor (beta chain). Its specificity is unknown. This CDR3 spans 13 amino acids. The V segment lost 7 bases and the J segment 0 bases; nucleotides outside the gene matches: 2. Germline CDR1 and CDR2: SNHLY and FYNNEI. TCRdb's table, derived via immunoSEQ multiplex PCR, lists solely in-frame clones and lacks some. The sample carries about 14,000 clones, under 85% recorded once. This specimen belongs to a study of chemoradiotherapy in HPV16-positive cancers. General study points: Better recurrence-free survival went with HPV-responsive T-cell expansion in HPV16-positive patients. Non-HPV-specific T cells did not expand in tumors during treatment, whereas candidate HPV-specific clones and E7-related motifs did. HPV-specific T cells were functionally defined from only a couple of HPV16-positive patients.

J is TRBJ2-7 and V is TRBV2, with TRBD2 matching over 8 bases. This receptor was identified in a human donor with HPV-associated anogenital cancer. This specimen was acquired from a patient who underwent chemoradiotherapy. The DNA for the CDR3 is TGTGCCAGCATACTAGCGGACTCCTACGAGCAGTACTTC. Protein: CASILADSYEQYF.